This TCR beta chain was recovered during a study of CD8 T cells in ankylosing spondylitis. Whole-study findings and limits: Typical of ankylosing spondylitis blood, it appeared, was a TCR beta motif of several highly homologous variants. Matched ankylosing spondylitis synovial fluid reportedly showed significant enrichment of disease-linked clones.

Preparation of TCR beta libraries was done by quantitative 5'-RACE with molecular barcodes. TCRdb recomputed calls from the 5' RACE reads with MiXCR, one row per CDR3 protein. Of about 260,000 distinct CDR3 sequences in the sample, 24% were seen once. CDR3 length: 14 amino acids. V lost 3 bases and J lost 7, with 16 bases in between. The germline CDR1 and CDR2 sequences are SNHLY and FYNNEI. A word on this clonotype: Its antigen is not known.

The sequenced sample consisted of blood, either unsorted or a sorted T cell fraction (not recorded which). The rearrangement links TRBV2 to TRBJ2-7; D unresolved. This clonotype was obtained from a male donor with ankylosing spondylitis or in good health (not recorded which). The CDR3 sequence: CASSEGSASGEQYF. DNA of the CDR3: TGTGCCAGCAGTGAGGGCAGCGCATCCGGGGAGCAGTACTTC.